The 20 T cell receptor beta chains in this list originate from one sample, sequenced in a study of cytomegalovirus exposure and HLA in healthy donors. Generated by immunoSEQ multiplex PCR, the TCRdb table keeps only in-frame clones and is missing some. The repertoire consists of 150,000 to 200,000 clones, with approximately 89% occurring once and the leading ten covering 4% to 4.5%. What was sequenced was PBMCs. These receptors were obtained from a man younger than 35 in good health and CMV-seropositive.

This chain uses TRBV4-2 with TRBJ2-1, with 15 bases lining up with TRBD2. Germline CDR1 and CDR2: LGHNA and YNFKEQ. This CDR3 comprises 17 residues. Germline trimming cut 3 bases from V and 6 bases from J; bases unmatched to any gene: 6. The CDR3 DNA follows: TGTGCCAGCAGCCAGGGACTAGCGGGAGGCTCCACCAATGAGCAGTTCTTC. Protein product: CASSQGLAGGSTNEQFF.

Comments on this clone: Distinct nucleotide sequences in the sample also encode this CDR3. The chain links TRBV18 to TRBJ2-1; maybe TRBD2 (6 bases). The CDR3 is made up of 14 amino acids. Germline values: CDR1 KGHSH, CDR2 LQKENI. Trimming shortened V by 0 bases and J by 3 bases, and 6 bases separated the two germline ends. The chain's CDR3 is CASSPPSGYNEQFF. The CDR3 bases are TGTGCCAGCTCACCACCTAGCGGCTACAATGAGCAGTTCTTC.

This chain connects TRBV7-6 to TRBJ2-3, with no clear D. The CDR3 contains 14 residues. Trimming left V 1 base short and J 4 bases short, with 9 bases between. CDR1 and CDR2 (germline): SGHVS, FNYEAQ. The CDR3 sequence is CASSLGQSPDTQYF. DNA of the CDR3: TGTGCCAGCAGCTTAGGACAAAGCCCAGATACGCAGTATTTT.

This clone was counted only a few times. V gene TRBV20-1 combines with J gene TRBJ2-1; D remains ambiguous. Germline V gives CDR1 DFQATT, CDR2 SNEGSKA (reference sequence). The CDR3 is 11 residues long. CDR3 nucleotide sequence: TGCAGCACGTTCTACCGCAATGAGCAGTTCTTC. This gives the protein CSTFYRNEQFF.

The chain is built from TRBV6-4 and TRBJ2-7, with 12 bases lining up with TRBD2. The CDR3 covers 18 residues. After removal of 3 bases from V and 0 bases from J, the junction contained 9 bases not matched to a gene. The germline CDR1 and CDR2 sequences are MRHNA and SNTAGT. The CDR3 protein is CASSEASGRDESSYEQYF. As DNA, the CDR3 is TGTGCCAGCAGTGAAGCTAGCGGGAGGGACGAGAGCTCCTACGAGCAGTACTTC.

A single count supports this clone. The V gene is TRBV6-1, the J gene TRBJ1-5, with 10 bases matching TRBD1. In germline, CDR1 is MNHNS, CDR2 SASEGT. The V gene end was trimmed by 4 bases and the J gene end by 4 bases; junction bases not matched to a gene: 7. This CDR3 region has 16 residues. The CDR3 is CASSALTGGGNQPQHF. The CDR3, as DNA: TGTGCCAGCAGTGCGTTGACAGGGGGCGGAAATCAGCCCCAGCATTTT.

The rearrangement joins TRBV18 to TRBJ1-5; the match to TRBD1 covers 7 bases. Looked up from germline, CDR1 is KGHSH and CDR2 is LQKENI. The V segment lost 4 bases and the J segment 10 bases; nucleotides outside the gene matches: 13. The CDR3 has 15 residues. Here the CDR3 DNA reads TGTGCCAGCTCACGCCGGGACAGAGGATTTGGACCCCAGCATTTT. This gives the protein CASSRRDRGFGPQHF.

V and J are TRBV30 and TRBJ1-3, with 11 bases aligning to TRBD1. V was clipped by 2 bases and J by 0 bases; unmatched bases: 6. This CDR3 comprises 17 residues. The germline V gene encodes CDR1 GTSNPN and CDR2 SVGIG (reference sequence). The CDR3 sequence: CAWSYGTGGFSGNTIYF. The CDR3, as DNA: TGTGCCTGGAGTTACGGGACAGGGGGTTTCTCTGGAAACACCATATATTTT.

The rearrangement joins TRBV5-1 to TRBJ2-7; D might be TRBD2 (5 bases). Per the germline V gene, CDR1 is SGHRS and CDR2 is YFSETQ. Deletions cut 0 bases from V and 3 bases from J, with 10 bases between. CDR3 length: 14 residues. The CDR3 reads CASSLGVGIYEQYF. DNA for the CDR3: TGCGCCAGCAGCTTGGGGGTCGGGATCTACGAGCAGTACTTC.

The chain links TRBV18 to TRBJ2-7; a possible D gene is TRBD2 (6 bases). The CDR3 contains 16 residues. V was trimmed by 3 bases and J by 4 bases, leaving 19 bases between them. Germline values: CDR1 KGHSH, CDR2 LQKENI. The CDR3 sequence: CASSPSGTPMAYEQYF. In DNA, the CDR3 is TGTGCCAGCTCACCCTCCGGGACTCCCATGGCTTACGAGCAGTACTTC.

This chain links TRBV7-6 with TRBJ2-2, with D possibly matching TRBD2 (5 bases). The length of the CDR3 is 14 residues. Trimming removed 5 bases from V and 3 bases from J, with 10 bases in between. In germline, CDR1 is SGHVS, CDR2 FNYEAQ. CDR3 loop: CASSRRTDTGELFF. In DNA, the CDR3 is TGTGCCAGCAGCCGTCGGACTGACACCGGGGAGCTGTTTTTT. Full variable domain (outside the CDR3, taken from reference TRBV7-6 and TRBJ2-2): GAGVSQSPRYKVTKRGQDVALRCDPISGHVSLYWYRQALGQGPEFLTYFNYEAQQDKSGLPNDRFSAERPEGSISTLTIQRTEQRDSAMYRCASSRRTDTGELFFGEGSRLTVL.

The chain joins TRBV19 to TRBJ2-1; no definite D call. V was trimmed by 4 bases and J by 6 bases, leaving 7 bases between them. The CDR3 totals 12 residues. The germline V gene has CDR1 LNHDA and CDR2 SQIVND (reference sequence). CDR3 in DNA: TGTGCCAGTAGTACTAGATTCAATGAGCAGTTCTTC. This gives the protein CASSTRFNEQFF.

This clone is labeled medium-sized. The chain carries TRBV18 and TRBJ1-2; D gene unclear. Germline V gives CDR1 KGHSH, CDR2 LQKENI. Trimming removed 2 bases at V and 0 bases at J, with 4 bases between. The length of the CDR3 is 13 residues. CDR3 residues: CASSPGPNYGYTF. CDR3 DNA sequence: TGTGCCAGCTCACCAGGCCCTAACTATGGCTACACCTTC.

This chain connects TRBV7-9 to TRBJ2-5, with 7 bases identical to TRBD1. Germline V CDR1 and CDR2: SEHNR, FQNEAQ (reference sequence). V trimming: 4 bases; J trimming: 2 bases; junction bases outside the gene matches: 1. The CDR3 spans 13 residues. CDR3: CASSSTGQETQYF. CDR3 in DNA: TGTGCCAGCAGCTCGACAGGGCAAGAGACCCAGTACTTC.

A few counts support this clone. This chain uses TRBV18 with TRBJ2-5; 7 positions agree with TRBD1. V gave up 6 bases and J gave up 1 base; unmatched junction bases: 8. Germline assignment: CDR1 KGHSH and CDR2 LQKENI. This CDR3 has 15 residues. CDR3 bases: TGTGCCAGCTCGCAGTGGGACAGCTCCCAAGAGACCCAGTACTTC. Amino acid sequence: CASSQWDSSQETQYF.

This clone has only one observation. The chain links TRBV29-1 to TRBJ1-2; a possible D gene is TRBD1 (5 bases). The CDR3 totals 13 residues. CDR1 SQVTM and CDR2 ANQGSEA come from the germline V gene. With 0 bases removed from V and 8 bases from J, the gap between germline ends came to 13 bases. For the CDR3, the DNA is TGCAGCGTTGAAGATCGGGGGACGAGGGGCTACACCTTC. Translated: CSVEDRGTRGYTF. Combining the CDR3 with reference TRBV29-1 and TRBJ1-2 gives the whole variable domain SAVISQKPSRDICQRGTSLTIQCQVDSQVTMMFWYRQQPGQSLTLIATANQGSEATYESGFVIDKFPISRPNLTFSTLTVSNMSPEDSSIYLCSVEDRGTRGYTFGSGTRLTVV.

The chain joins TRBV29-1 to TRBJ2-1; a possible D gene is TRBD2 (6 bases). The germline V and J ends were trimmed by 4 bases and 6 bases, with 13 bases remaining between them. CDR3 length: 13 residues. Per germline, CDR1 SQVTM and CDR2 ANQGSEA. The CDR3 sequence is CSVVEQGGNEQFF. Here the CDR3 DNA reads TGCAGCGTTGTCGAGCAGGGAGGCAATGAGCAGTTCTTC.

The chain carries TRBV28 and TRBJ2-1; D is ambiguous. From germline, CDR1 is MDHEN and CDR2 SYDVKM. The V and J ends lost 5 bases and 2 bases respectively, with 13 bases between them. The CDR3 totals 15 residues. The chain's CDR3 is CASSRPLAAYNEQFF. As DNA, the CDR3 is TGTGCCAGCAGTCGACCCTTAGCAGCCTACAATGAGCAGTTCTTC.

The chain uses TRBV6-5 and TRBJ2-7, with 8 positions matching TRBD1. The germline CDR1 and CDR2 sequences are MNHEY and SVGAGI. The length of the CDR3 is 13 residues. V shed 7 bases and J 6 bases; nucleotides not matched to a gene: 8. CDR3 sequence: CASKDTGQGEQYF. In DNA form, the CDR3 reads TGTGCCAGCAAAGACACCGGACAGGGCGAGCAGTACTTC.

CDR3 sequence reads: CASRDRGGETQYF. The CDR3 DNA is TGTGCCAGCCGGGACAGGGGTGGAGAGACCCAGTACTTC. The V and J genes are TRBV7-2 and TRBJ2-5, with 10 bases fitting TRBD1. The V segment lost 8 bases and the J segment 4 bases; nucleotides outside the gene matches: 4. This CDR3 contains 13 residues. Germline V CDR1 and CDR2: SGHTA, FQGNSA.